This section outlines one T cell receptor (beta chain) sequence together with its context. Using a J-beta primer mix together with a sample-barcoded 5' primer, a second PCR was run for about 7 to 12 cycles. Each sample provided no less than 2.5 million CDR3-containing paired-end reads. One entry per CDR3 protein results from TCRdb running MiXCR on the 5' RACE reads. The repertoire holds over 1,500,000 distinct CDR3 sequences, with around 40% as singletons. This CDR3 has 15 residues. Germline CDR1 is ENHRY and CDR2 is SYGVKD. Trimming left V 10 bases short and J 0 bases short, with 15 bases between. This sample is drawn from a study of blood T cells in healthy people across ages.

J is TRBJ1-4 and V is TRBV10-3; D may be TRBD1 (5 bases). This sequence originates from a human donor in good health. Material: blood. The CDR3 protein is CATQETFATNEKLFF. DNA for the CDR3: TGTGCCACACAGGAAACCTTTGCAACTAATGAAAAACTGTTTTTT.